The clone carrying this TCR beta chain was detected only a few times. As yet, its antigen is unknown. Trimming at V came to 11 bases and at J to 6 bases, leaving 13 bases not matched to a gene. The CDR3 loop spans 13 amino acids. CDR1 and CDR2 (germline): MNHNS, SASEGT. In the authors' methods: Across clinicopathological groups, CDR3 differences served as the basis for building a distant-metastasis classifier for papillary thyroid cancer. With MiXCR, TCRdb called clones anew from the PCR reads. The V and J calls follow TCRdb's processing rather than the paper's. This table has about 29,000 clones, about 15% appearing once. No treatment of any kind had been given to any patient before thyroid surgery. The record originates from a study of metastatic and nonmetastatic thyroid tumors. Study context: Comparative analysis of repertoires was undertaken across blood and tumor or nodule tissue obtained from malignant and benign thyroid patients. Whole-study results and caveats: Significantly higher TCR beta diversity was reportedly seen in malignant thyroid tumors than benign nodules, in blood and tumor.

The sample was blood. V and J are TRBV6-1 and TRBJ2-7; 7 positions agree with TRBD1. The clonotype comes from a female donor with papillary thyroid cancer or a benign thyroid nodule (not recorded which). Some clones in this sample may be carry-over from other donors' samples. The CDR3 coding sequence is TGTGCCGGCCAAAGTTATACAGGGGTCGAGCAGTACTTC. Amino acids: CAGQSYTGVEQYF.